The next 27 T cell receptor beta chains were all read from a single sample in a study of identical twins. TCRdb reprocessed the 5' RACE reads via MiXCR and lists one record per CDR3 protein. Here the sample spans 640,000 or so distinct CDR3 sequences, 5.5% to 6.5% being singletons. Material: naive T cells sorted from blood. These receptors were obtained from a man aged 18 to 29 in good health.

This clonotype was counted many times. This rearrangement joins TRBV12-3 or TRBV12-4 to TRBJ2-2, with 9 bases lining up with TRBD2. CDR3 length: 15 residues. V was clipped by 5 bases and J by 4 bases; unmatched bases: 5. The chain's CDR3 is CASSTGLARTGELFF. The CDR3 nucleotides read TGTGCCAGCAGTACAGGACTAGCGCGCACCGGGGAGCTGTTTTTT.

In this sample, this clonotype turned up a few times. The chain is built from TRBV13 and TRBJ2-1; the D is unclear. V was trimmed by 2 bases and J by 2 bases, leaving 13 bases between them. The CDR3 extends over 16 amino acids. Per germline, CDR1 PRHDT and CDR2 FYEKMQ (reference sequence). CDR3 protein: CASSLYSAGTYNEQFF. In DNA form, the CDR3 reads TGTGCCAGCAGCTTATATTCGGCAGGCACCTACAATGAGCAGTTCTTC.

This clonotype was observed a few times. The J gene is TRBJ1-5, the V gene TRBV30, with D maybe TRBD1 (6 bases). Germline values: CDR1 GTSNPN, CDR2 SVGIG (reference sequence). This CDR3 has 13 residues. V gave up 3 bases and J gave up 4 bases, with 10 bases separating them. CDR3 sequence reads: CAWSHRGNQPQHF. Written as DNA, the CDR3 is TGTGCCTGGAGCCATAGGGGGAATCAGCCCCAGCATTTT.

The chain carries TRBV9 and TRBJ2-5; weak D call: TRBD1 (6 bases). The CDR3 is 14 amino acids. V lost 0 bases and J 3 bases, leaving 9 bases between the germline ends. The germline CDR1 and CDR2 sequences are SGDLS and YYNGEE. CDR3 in DNA: TGTGCCAGCAGCGTAGATACAGGGAAAGAGACCCAGTACTTC. Translating it yields CASSVDTGKETQYF.

This clonotype was counted between two and nine times. The chain has TRBV7-9 and TRBJ2-1, with 10 bases identical to TRBD2. The CDR3 sequence is 15 residues long. Germline V lookup: CDR1 SEHNR, CDR2 FQNEAQ (reference sequence). Trimming cost V 8 bases and J 2 bases; bases outside gene matches: 6. The CDR3 DNA sequence: TGTGCCAGCCTCGAAGCGGGAGGGCCCTACAATGAGCAGTTCTTC. It is translated as CASLEAGGPYNEQFF.

This clonotype was observed a few times. The chain is built from TRBV12-3 or TRBV12-4 and TRBJ1-1; no firm D call. The ends were cut back, 6 bases at V and 3 bases at J, with 17 bases in the middle. The CDR3 extends over 15 amino acids. The CDR3 here is CASSDGLMWDTEAFF. The CDR3, as DNA: TGTGCCAGCAGCGACGGACTTATGTGGGACACTGAAGCTTTCTTT.

The V call is TRBV29-1, the J call TRBJ2-7; no clear D gene. Trimming took off 4 bases at V and 6 bases at J, with 16 bases between the two ends. The CDR3 extends over 13 amino acids. Germline V gene sequence: CDR1 SQVTM, CDR2 ANQGSEA. The DNA for the CDR3 is TGCAGCGTTGGCAGACACCTAACCTCCGAGCAGTACTTC. It yields the protein CSVGRHLTSEQYF.

This clonotype has ten or more counts. CDR3 nucleotides: TGTGCCATCAGTGAGTCAGACGGATACTCTGGGGCCAACGTCCTGACTTTC. It specifies CAISESDGYSGANVLTF. The chain recombines TRBV10-3 with TRBJ2-6; no clear D. Looked up from germline, CDR1 is ENHRY and CDR2 is SYGVKD. The CDR3 totals 17 residues. Trimming shortened V by 0 bases and J by 0 bases, and 9 bases separated the two germline ends.

The sample holds a few counts of this clonotype. The chain is built from TRBV11-3 and TRBJ2-5; perhaps D is TRBD1 or TRBD2 (5 bases each). CDR3 length equals 16 residues. The V gene's germline CDR1 is SGHNT and CDR2 YENEEA. The V end lost 4 bases, the J end lost 1 base, and 16 bases lay between the germline ends. The CDR3 nucleotides are TGTGCCAGCAGCTCCCGGGACGGAATGTTCCAAGAGACCCAGTACTTC. Amino acids: CASSSRDGMFQETQYF. Using reference TRBV11-3 and TRBJ2-5 for the parts outside the CDR3, the full variable domain is EAGVVQSPRYKIIEKKQPVAFWCNPISGHNTLYWYLQNLGQGPELLIRYENEEAVDDSQLPKDRFSAERLKGVDSTLKIQPAELGDSAVYLCASSSRDGMFQETQYFGPGTRLLVL.

This clonotype showed up many times. The rearrangement links TRBV28 to TRBJ1-4, with unresolved D. The V and J ends lost 5 bases and 6 bases respectively, with 16 bases between them. Germline values: CDR1 MDHEN, CDR2 SYDVKM. The CDR3 totals 15 residues. The CDR3 DNA is TGTGCCAGCAGTCCGCCGGGAACAGCGGATGAAAAACTGTTTTTT. Its protein product is CASSPPGTADEKLFF.

At least ten counts were recorded for this clonotype. The chain links TRBV7-2 to TRBJ2-3; 7 nucleotides match TRBD1. V dropped 2 bases and J dropped 4; count of bases not matched to a gene: 6. CDR1 and CDR2 (germline): SGHTA, FQGNSA. The CDR3 consists of 15 residues. The CDR3 DNA reads as TGTGCCAGCAGCTTAAGGGGGACAGAGTCAGATACGCAGTATTTT. Encoded protein: CASSLRGTESDTQYF.

This clonotype came up many times. The rearrangement links TRBV4-2 to TRBJ2-7; tentatively, D is TRBD1 (6 bases). CDR1 and CDR2 (germline): LGHNA, YNFKEQ. There are 17 residues in the CDR3. The V and J ends lost 1 base and 4 bases respectively, with 20 bases between them. CDR3 bases: TGTGCCAGCAGCCAAGCAGGAAGGGGGAGCAGTATTTACGAGCAGTACTTC. This translates into CASSQAGRGSSIYEQYF.

This clonotype was counted only a few times. This chain connects TRBV20-1 to TRBJ2-1, with 7 nucleotides matching TRBD2. The length of the CDR3 is 15 residues. Germline loops: CDR1 DFQATT, CDR2 SNEGSKA (reference sequence). The trim removed 5 bases at V and 6 bases at J, leaving 13 bases unmatched. The CDR3 bases are TGCAGTGCTCCCCGGGCCCAGCGGGGTCCCAATGAGCAGTTCTTC. It yields the protein CSAPRAQRGPNEQFF.

This clonotype was detected many times. The chain carries TRBV10-3 and TRBJ1-5, with D unclear. Germline-derived CDR1 and CDR2 are ENHRY and SYGVKD. The CDR3 extends over 13 amino acids. V was pared by 5 bases and J by 4 bases, with 9 bases between. The CDR3 loop is CAISPTGNQPQHF. The CDR3, as DNA: TGTGCCATCAGTCCGACGGGGAATCAGCCCCAGCATTTT.

A few counts support this clonotype. The chain couples TRBV11-2 to TRBJ1-6; weak D call: TRBD1 (6 bases). Trimming stripped 5 bases from V and 0 bases from J, with 14 bases between. This CDR3 is 17 amino acids long. The germline V gene encodes CDR1 SGHAT and CDR2 FQNNGV. The CDR3 is CASSATGIYSYNSPLHF. In nucleotides, the CDR3 is TGTGCCAGCAGCGCTACAGGGATTTACTCCTATAATTCACCCCTCCACTTT.

This clonotype has only a few counts. The rearrangement joins TRBV4-3 to TRBJ2-7; D gene uncertain. The CDR3 loop spans 14 amino acids. The germline V gene has CDR1 LGHNA and CDR2 YSLEER. Trimming took off 0 bases at V and 3 bases at J, with 9 bases between the two ends. The CDR3 DNA reads as TGCGCCAGCAGCCAAGATACCACATTCTACGAGCAGTACTTC. Its translation is CASSQDTTFYEQYF.

This clonotype was counted ten times or more. The chain employs TRBV20-1 and TRBJ2-3, with TRBD1 matching 9 bases. J gave up 6 bases and V 4 bases, and 5 bases lay outside the gene matches. CDR1 is DFQATT, CDR2 SNEGSKA, per germline (reference sequence). The CDR3 loop spans 13 amino acids. In nucleotides, the CDR3 is TGCAGTGCTATAGGGACAGGGACCGATACGCAGTATTTT. Translating gives CSAIGTGTDTQYF.

This clonotype was observed many times. V is TRBV7-8 and J is TRBJ2-7; 8 bases are shared with TRBD1. V was pared by 2 bases and J by 6 bases, with 6 bases of the junction left unmatched. CDR3 length equals 14 residues. The V gene's germline CDR1 is SGHVS and CDR2 FQNEAQ. This CDR3 reads CASSLPGTGGEQYF. The CDR3 bases are TGTGCCAGCAGCTTACCTGGGACAGGTGGCGAGCAGTACTTC. Full variable domain (missing parts from reference TRBV7-8 and TRBJ2-7): GAGVSQSPRYKVAKRGQDVALRCDPISGHVSLFWYQQALGQGPEFLTYFQNEAQLDKSGLPSDRFFAERPEGSVSTLKIQRTQQEDSAVYLCASSLPGTGGEQYFGPGTRLTVT.

There are many counts of this clonotype. V is TRBV20-1 and J is TRBJ2-1; the D gene is possibly TRBD2 (6 bases). V was shortened by 6 bases and J by 7 bases, with 22 bases between the two germline ends. Germline loops: CDR1 DFQATT, CDR2 SNEGSKA (reference sequence). The length of the CDR3 is 15 residues. The CDR3 region is CSAGKAGRPMNEQFF. The CDR3, as DNA: TGCAGTGCGGGGAAGGCGGGACGTCCCATGAATGAGCAGTTCTTC.

This clonotype showed up just a few times. The V gene is TRBV2, the J gene TRBJ2-1; no clear D gene. Germline CDR1 and CDR2: SNHLY and FYNNEI. This CDR3 is built from 14 residues. V gave up 4 bases and J gave up 4 bases, with 11 bases separating them. The CDR3 region is CASSAPSVYNEQFF. The DNA of the CDR3 is TGTGCCAGCAGTGCCCCCTCCGTTTACAATGAGCAGTTCTTC.

The chain couples TRBV19 to TRBJ1-2, with a tentative D call TRBD1 (5 bases). Trimming removed 6 bases at V and 5 bases at J, with 13 bases between. This CDR3 region has 13 residues. Per germline, CDR1 LNHDA and CDR2 SQIVND (reference sequence). The DNA for the CDR3 is TGTGCCAGTAGGGCGGGACTTCTGTATGGCTACACCTTC. It yields the protein CASRAGLLYGYTF.

Many counts were recorded for this clonotype. The chain employs TRBV4-1 and TRBJ2-3; 10 bases match TRBD1. This CDR3 is built from 16 residues. V lost 2 bases and J lost 2; bases outside the gene matches: 4. Germline V gives CDR1 MGHRA, CDR2 YSYEKL. The CDR3 protein is CASSQTGTGATDTQYF. CDR3 coding DNA: TGCGCCAGCAGCCAAACAGGGACAGGGGCCACAGATACGCAGTATTTT.

In this sample, this clonotype turned up many times. This chain joins TRBV29-1 and TRBJ2-3; D tentatively reads TRBD1 or TRBD2 (5 bases each). The germline gives CDR1 SQVTM, CDR2 ANQGSEA. The V and J ends lost 7 bases and 1 base respectively, with 12 bases between them. This CDR3 region has 13 residues. The CDR3 here is CSGEGDGTDTQYF. The CDR3 nucleotides read TGCAGCGGGGAAGGGGACGGCACAGATACGCAGTATTTT.

The chain employs TRBV7-2 and TRBJ2-5; 11 nucleotides match TRBD2. V lost 1 base to trimming and J lost 4 bases; unmatched junction nucleotides: 5. This CDR3 has 16 amino acids. Per the germline V gene, CDR1 is SGHTA and CDR2 is FQGNSA. CDR3 bases: TGTGCCAGCAGCTTAGTATCTAGCGGGAGGAGAGAGACCCAGTACTTC. Translation gives CASSLVSSGRRETQYF.

This clonotype was observed many times. The V call is TRBV6-2 or TRBV6-3, the J call TRBJ2-2; D perhaps matches TRBD2 (6 bases). V lost 4 bases to trimming and J lost 7 bases, with 22 bases between them. The CDR3 has 17 residues. The germline V gene encodes CDR1 MNHEY and CDR2 SVGEGT. The CDR3 loop is CASSFRGLPTRGGELFF. Written as DNA, the CDR3 is TGTGCCAGCAGTTTTCGGGGACTCCCAACTAGGGGCGGGGAGCTGTTTTTT.

The table lists this clonotype with many counts. This chain joins TRBV12-3 or TRBV12-4 and TRBJ2-3; 10 bases line up with TRBD1. J was trimmed by 3 bases and V by 6 bases; bases with no gene match: 3. The CDR3 has 14 residues. The CDR3 DNA is TGTGCCAGCAGGGAGGGACAGGGGACAGATACGCAGTATTTT. It encodes CASREGQGTDTQYF.

This clonotype was seen only a few times. V is TRBV19 and J is TRBJ2-1; 8 bases fit TRBD2. The CDR3 runs 16 residues. The junction had 11 bases not matched to a gene; V was cut back by 7 bases and J by 3 bases. The germline gives CDR1 LNHDA, CDR2 SQIVND (reference sequence). This CDR3 reads CASTIRAGTSYNEQFF. Written as DNA, the CDR3 is TGTGCCAGTACTATCCGGGCCGGGACTAGCTACAATGAGCAGTTCTTC.